The rows below give T cell receptor beta chains drawn from one sample of a study of blood T cells in healthy people across ages. TCRdb processed the 5' RACE reads anew with MiXCR; each CDR3 protein has one entry. In the table there are 1.4 million or so distinct CDR3 sequences, approximately 43% of which are singletons. The specimen sequenced was blood. All receptors derive from a woman under 30 in good health. Each CDR3 is given with its conserved first and last residue. A D gene is named only where the DNA matches it firmly. Size is omitted from some rows. Given values are once, few, many or a class for expanded clones.

TRBD1,TRBV7-2,many,TRBJ1-2,TGTGCCAGCAGTTACGGGACAGCTAACTATGGCTACACCTTC,CASSYGTANYGYTF
TRBD2,TRBV6-5,few,TRBJ2-5,TGTGCCAGCAGCCCGGGACTAGCGGGCCTAGCGACCCAGTACTTC,CASSPGLAGLATQYF
NA,TRBV25-1,NA,TRBJ1-1,TGTGCCAGCAGTGAACCCCGAGGGCAAAACACTGAAGCTTTCTTT,CASSEPRGQNTEAFF
NA,TRBV5-6,few,TRBJ2-1,TGTGCCAGCAGCTTGTATGGGGGGGGCCTCAATGAGCAGTTCTTC,CASSLYGGGLNEQFF
NA,TRBV7-9,many,TRBJ1-3,TGTGCCAGCAGCTCCGACCGGCGCTCTGGAAACACCATATATTTT,CASSSDRRSGNTIYF
NA,TRBV5-6,few,TRBJ1-2,TGTGCCAGCAGCCCACGTACTTCAGGGAATTATGGCTACACCTTC,CASSPRTSGNYGYTF
NA,TRBV19,NA,TRBJ2-1,TGTGCCAGTAGGGCGTGGGATGGGGTGTACAATGAGCAGTTCTTC,CASRAWDGVYNEQFF
TRBD2,TRBV20-1,NA,TRBJ2-1,TGCAGTGCTAGAAGGGCTAGCGGGAGTTGGGATGAGCAGTTCTTC,CSARRASGSWDEQFF
TRBD2,TRBV28,NA,TRBJ2-5,TGTGCCAGCAGTCAGTTTACTCCTAGCGGGGCCCAAGAGACCCAGTACTTC,CASSQFTPSGAQETQYF
TRBD1,TRBV20-1,NA,TRBJ1-5,TGCAGTGCTAGTGCGGACAGGGGGTACAATCAGCCCCAGCATTTT,CSASADRGYNQPQHF
NA,TRBV5-1,NA,TRBJ2-7,TGCGCCAGCAGCGTAGTAGTGGACTACGAGCAGTACTTC,CASSVVVDYEQYF
TRBD1,TRBV4-1,many,TRBJ2-3,TGCGCCAGCAGCCAGACAGGGAATACGCAGTATTTT,CASSQTGNTQYF
TRBD2,TRBV29-1,many,TRBJ2-3,TGCAGCGTGCAAGGACTAGCGGGAGGGACAGATACGCAGTATTTT,CSVQGLAGGTDTQYF
NA,TRBV29-1,NA,TRBJ1-2,TGCAGCGTTGAACCGTGCGGGCACCGTTCTTATTTGTGTAATGGCTACACCTTC,CSVEPCGHRSYLCNGYTF
NA,TRBV4-1,NA,TRBJ1-2,TGCGCCAGCACAGTCGGGACTCATTCTAACTATGGCTACACCTTC,CASTVGTHSNYGYTF
TRBD2,TRBV10-3,few,TRBJ2-5,TGTGCCACGACTAGCGGGGTAGAGACCCAGTACTTC,CATTSGVETQYF
NA,TRBV10-3,few,TRBJ1-2,TGTGCCATCAGTGAGTCTCCCAGAGGGGGTTTGTATGGCTACACCTTC,CAISESPRGGLYGYTF
NA,TRBV5-1,many,TRBJ1-2,TGCGCCAGCAGCTTGGAGGGGATGAACTATGGCTACACCTTC,CASSLEGMNYGYTF
NA,TRBV6-5,NA,TRBJ1-1,TGTGCCAGCAGTTACGTAGGCAGGGGTGACACTGAAGCTTTCTTT,CASSYVGRGDTEAFF
TRBD1,TRBV7-2,NA,TRBJ2-3,TGTGCCAGCAGCTTGGTGGACAGGGGAACTAGCACAGATACGCAGTATTTT,CASSLVDRGTSTDTQYF
NA,TRBV4-1,NA,TRBJ1-2,TGCGCCAGCAGCCAAGATACAGGGAGTAGCTACACCTTC,CASSQDTGSSYTF
TRBD2,TRBV5-1,many,TRBJ2-1,TGCGCCAGCAGCCTGACTAGCGGGAGGTCCTACAATGAGCAGTTCTTC,CASSLTSGRSYNEQFF
NA,TRBV24-1,NA,TRBJ2-2,TGTGCCACCGCCGGGACCCCAGGCACCGGGGAGCTGTTTTTT,CATAGTPGTGELFF